Following are 8 T cell receptor beta chains from one sample sequenced in a study of blood T cells in healthy people across ages. A second about 7 to 11 cycle PCR used barcoded and J-beta primers. TCRdb recomputed calls from the 5' RACE reads with MiXCR, one row per CDR3 protein. The sample carries 1.5 million to 2 million distinct CDR3 sequences, about 28% recorded once. The source material was blood. Receptors were obtained from a woman in her thirties in good health.

A word on this clonotype: One end of the junction varies from germline; a read error may be responsible. The chain carries TRBV12-5 and TRBJ2-1, with 8 bases identical to TRBD2. The length of the CDR3 is 16 residues. The germline V gene encodes CDR1 LGHNT and CDR2 FRNRAP. The DNA for the CDR3 is TGTGCTAGTGGTTTGATCCTTAGCGGGGTGAGGAATGTGCAGTTCTTC. Translated, it gives CASGLILSGVRNVQFF. The full variable domain, with the rest looked up from reference TRBV12-5 and TRBJ2-1, is DARVTQTPRHKVTEMGQEVTMRCQPILGHNTVFWYRQTMMQGLELLAYFRNRAPLDDSGMPKDRFSAEMPDATLATLKIQPSEPRDSAVYFCASGLILSGVRNVQFFGPGTRLTVL.

This clonotype showed up just a few times. The chain links TRBV19 to TRBJ2-4; TRBD2 aligns across 12 bases. Germline V gene sequence: CDR1 LNHDA, CDR2 SQIVND (reference sequence). This CDR3 contains 19 residues. Losses at the gene ends were 4 bases for V and 0 bases for J; bases not matched to a gene: 10. The CDR3 is CASSTLAGGPGVAKNIQYF. The CDR3 coding sequence is TGTGCCAGTAGTACCCTAGCGGGGGGGCCGGGCGTAGCCAAAAACATTCAGTACTTC.

This clonotype was seen a handful of times. The gene calls are TRBV5-6 and TRBJ1-2; D is possibly TRBD1 (5 bases). V dropped 4 bases and J dropped 5 bases, with 15 bases sitting between them. CDR3 length: 14 residues. Per germline, CDR1 SGHDT and CDR2 YYEEEE. For the CDR3, the DNA is TGTGCCAGCAGCCCCAGGGTCCCACTTTATGGCTACACCTTC. Residues: CASSPRVPLYGYTF.

The chain uses TRBV2 and TRBJ1-2; a weak D match, TRBD1 (5 bases). The CDR3 is made up of 16 amino acids. Germline assignment: CDR1 SNHLY and CDR2 FYNNEI. The germline V and J ends were trimmed by 4 bases and 5 bases, with 20 bases remaining between them. CDR3 amino acids: CASSATRSGTPYGYTF. As DNA, the CDR3 is TGTGCCAGCAGTGCTACGCGTTCCGGGACGCCATATGGCTACACCTTC.

This clonotype was detected a few times. The junction differs from germline at one of its ends, possibly a read error. The chain couples TRBV5-1 to TRBJ2-3, with 8 bases that match TRBD1. Germline values: CDR1 SGHRS, CDR2 YFSETQ. This CDR3 spans 15 amino acids. In DNA form, the CDR3 reads TGCGCCAGCGCAATCGGGACAGGTTACACATATACGCAGTATTTT. It encodes CASAIGTGYTYTQYF. Supplemented by reference TRBV5-1 and TRBJ2-3, the full variable domain reads KAGVTQTPRYLIKTRGQQVTLSCSPISGHRSVSWYQQTPGQGLQFLFEYFSETQRNKGNFPGRFSGRQFSNSRSEMNVSTLELGDSALYLCASAIGTGYTYTQYFGPGTRLTVL.

In this sample, this clonotype turned up many times. This chain joins TRBV5-1 and TRBJ2-4, with 13 bases aligning to TRBD2. V was clipped by 0 bases and J by 6 bases; unmatched bases: 3. The CDR3 sequence is 16 residues long. Per the germline V gene, CDR1 is SGHRS and CDR2 is YFSETQ. The CDR3 is CASSLGTSGGSNIQYF. CDR3 coding DNA: TGCGCCAGCAGCTTGGGGACTAGCGGGGGATCAAACATTCAGTACTTC.

The V and J genes are TRBV7-9 and TRBJ2-1, with D possibly TRBD1 on 5 matching bases. The germline V and J ends were trimmed by 5 bases and 6 bases, with 17 bases remaining between them. The germline V gene has CDR1 SEHNR and CDR2 FQNEAQ (reference sequence). CDR3 length equals 15 residues. CDR3 in amino acids: CASSLSRQGINEQFF. CDR3 sequence (DNA): TGTGCCAGCAGCCTCTCTCGTCAGGGTATCAATGAGCAGTTCTTC.

This clonotype was recorded many times. A read error may account for a junction end that differs from germline. The CDR3 sequence: CASTLDYGFTDTQYF. The CDR3 bases are TGCGCCAGCACCTTGGATTATGGTTTTACAGATACGCAGTATTTT. The rearrangement joins TRBV5-1 to TRBJ2-3; D remains ambiguous. This CDR3 is 15 amino acids long. Looked up from germline, CDR1 is SGHRS and CDR2 is YFSETQ.